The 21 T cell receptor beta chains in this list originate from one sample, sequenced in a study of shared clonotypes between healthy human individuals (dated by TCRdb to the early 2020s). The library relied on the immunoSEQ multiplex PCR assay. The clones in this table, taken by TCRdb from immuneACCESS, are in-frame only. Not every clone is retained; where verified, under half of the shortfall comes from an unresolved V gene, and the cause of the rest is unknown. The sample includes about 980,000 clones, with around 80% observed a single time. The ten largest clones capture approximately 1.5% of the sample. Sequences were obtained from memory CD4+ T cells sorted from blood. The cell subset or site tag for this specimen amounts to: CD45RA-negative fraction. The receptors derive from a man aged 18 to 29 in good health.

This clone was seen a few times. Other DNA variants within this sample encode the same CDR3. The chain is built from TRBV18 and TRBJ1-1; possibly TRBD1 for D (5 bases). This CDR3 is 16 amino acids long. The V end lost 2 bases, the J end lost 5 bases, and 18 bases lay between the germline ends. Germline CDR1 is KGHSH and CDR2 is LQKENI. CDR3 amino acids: CASSPRQGGGKTEAFF. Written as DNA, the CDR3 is TGTGCCAGCTCACCAAGGCAGGGAGGCGGGAAGACTGAAGCTTTCTTT.

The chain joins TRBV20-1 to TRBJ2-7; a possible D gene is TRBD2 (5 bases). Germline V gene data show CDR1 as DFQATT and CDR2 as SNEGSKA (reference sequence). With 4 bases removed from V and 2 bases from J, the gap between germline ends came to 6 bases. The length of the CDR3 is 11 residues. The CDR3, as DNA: TGCAGTGCTACCGGGGCCTACGAGCAGTACTTC. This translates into CSATGAYEQYF.

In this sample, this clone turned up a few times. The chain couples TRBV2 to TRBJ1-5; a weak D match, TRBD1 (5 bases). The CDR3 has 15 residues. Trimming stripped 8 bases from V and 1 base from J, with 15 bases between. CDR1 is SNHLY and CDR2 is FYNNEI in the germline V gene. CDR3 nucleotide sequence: TGTGCCAGCGTTGGCAGGGTCACAAGCAATCAGCCCCAGCATTTT. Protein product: CASVGRVTSNQPQHF.

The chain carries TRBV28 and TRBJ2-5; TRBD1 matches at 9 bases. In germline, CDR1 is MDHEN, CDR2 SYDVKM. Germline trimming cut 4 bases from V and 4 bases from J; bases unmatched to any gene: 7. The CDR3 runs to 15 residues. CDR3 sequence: CASSSSGTGRETQYF. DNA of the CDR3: TGTGCCAGCAGTTCCTCCGGGACAGGGCGAGAGACCCAGTACTTC.

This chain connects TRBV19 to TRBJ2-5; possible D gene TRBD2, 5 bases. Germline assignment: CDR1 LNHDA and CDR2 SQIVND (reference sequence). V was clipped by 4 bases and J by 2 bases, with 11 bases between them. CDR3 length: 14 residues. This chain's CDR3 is CASSKDGKQETQYF. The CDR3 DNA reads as TGTGCCAGTAGTAAGGACGGGAAACAAGAGACCCAGTACTTC.

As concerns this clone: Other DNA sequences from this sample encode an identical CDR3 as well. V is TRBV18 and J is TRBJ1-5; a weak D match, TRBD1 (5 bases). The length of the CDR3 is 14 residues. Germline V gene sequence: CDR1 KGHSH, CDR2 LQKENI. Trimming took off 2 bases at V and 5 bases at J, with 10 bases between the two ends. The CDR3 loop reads CASSPGGGYQPQHF. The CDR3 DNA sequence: TGTGCCAGCTCACCAGGGGGAGGGTATCAGCCCCAGCATTTT.

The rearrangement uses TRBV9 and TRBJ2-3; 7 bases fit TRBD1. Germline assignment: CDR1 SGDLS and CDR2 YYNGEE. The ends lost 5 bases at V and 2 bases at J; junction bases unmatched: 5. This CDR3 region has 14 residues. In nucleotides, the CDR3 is TGTGCCAGCAGACGGGGACAGACCACAGATACGCAGTATTTT. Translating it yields CASRRGQTTDTQYF.

The CDR3 reads CASSLGPTAYEQYF. CDR3 sequence (DNA): TGTGCCAGCAGCTTAGGCCCAACGGCCTACGAGCAGTACTTC. This chain connects TRBV7-8 to TRBJ2-7, with no clear D. The CDR3 runs 14 residues. The germline CDR1 and CDR2 sequences are SGHVS and FQNEAQ. V lost 1 base to trimming and J lost 2 bases, with 9 bases between them.

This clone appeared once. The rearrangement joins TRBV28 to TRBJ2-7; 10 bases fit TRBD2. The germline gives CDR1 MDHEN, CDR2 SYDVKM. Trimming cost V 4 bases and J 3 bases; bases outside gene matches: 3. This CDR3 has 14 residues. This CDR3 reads CASSSSGGRYEQYF. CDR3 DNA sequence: TGTGCCAGCAGTTCTAGCGGGGGTCGCTACGAGCAGTACTTC.

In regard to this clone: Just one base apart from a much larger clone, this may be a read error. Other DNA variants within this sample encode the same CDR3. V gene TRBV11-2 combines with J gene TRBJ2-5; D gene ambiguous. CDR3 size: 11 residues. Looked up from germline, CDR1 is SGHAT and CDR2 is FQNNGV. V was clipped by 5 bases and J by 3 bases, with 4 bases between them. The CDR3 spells CASSLKETQYF. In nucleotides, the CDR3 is TGTGCCAGCAGCCTAAAAGAGACCCAGTACTTC.

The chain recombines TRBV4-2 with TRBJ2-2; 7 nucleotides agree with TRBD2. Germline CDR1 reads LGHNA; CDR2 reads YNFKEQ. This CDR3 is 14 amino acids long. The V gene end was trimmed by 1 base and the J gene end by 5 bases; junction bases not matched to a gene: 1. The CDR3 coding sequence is TGTGCCAGCAGCCAAGTTAGCGGGACCGGGGAGCTGTTTTTT. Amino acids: CASSQVSGTGELFF.

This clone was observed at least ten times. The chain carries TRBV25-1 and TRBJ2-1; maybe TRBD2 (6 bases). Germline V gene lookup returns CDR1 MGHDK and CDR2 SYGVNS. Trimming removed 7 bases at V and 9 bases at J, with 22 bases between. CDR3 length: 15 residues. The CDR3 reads CASTLTGESLSEQFF. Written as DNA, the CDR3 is TGTGCCAGCACCCTTACGGGAGAGAGCTTAAGTGAGCAGTTCTTC.

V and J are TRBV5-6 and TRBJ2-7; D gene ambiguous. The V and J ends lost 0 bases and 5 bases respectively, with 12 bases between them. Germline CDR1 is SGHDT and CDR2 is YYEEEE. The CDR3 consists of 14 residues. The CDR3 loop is CASSLVDFGDEQYF. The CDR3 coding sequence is TGTGCCAGCAGCTTGGTGGATTTTGGGGACGAGCAGTACTTC.

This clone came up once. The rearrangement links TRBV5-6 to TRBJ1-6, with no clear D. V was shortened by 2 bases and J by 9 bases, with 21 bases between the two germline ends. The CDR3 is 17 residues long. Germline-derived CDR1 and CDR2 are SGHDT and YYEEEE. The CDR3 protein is CASSLKEDWAILSPLHF. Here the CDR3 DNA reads TGTGCCAGCAGCTTAAAAGAGGACTGGGCAATTCTTTCACCCCTCCACTTT.

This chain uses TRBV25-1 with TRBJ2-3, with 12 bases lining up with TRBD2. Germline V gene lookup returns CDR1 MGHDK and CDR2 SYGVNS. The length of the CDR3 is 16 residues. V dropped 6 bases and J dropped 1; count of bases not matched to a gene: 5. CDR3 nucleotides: TGTGCCAGCAGGCCGGGACTAGCGGGTGGCACAGATACGCAGTATTTT. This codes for CASRPGLAGGTDTQYF.

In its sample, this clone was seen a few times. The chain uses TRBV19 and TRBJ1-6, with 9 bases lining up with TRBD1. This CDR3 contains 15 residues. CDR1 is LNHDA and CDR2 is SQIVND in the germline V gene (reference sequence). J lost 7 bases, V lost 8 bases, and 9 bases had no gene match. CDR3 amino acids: CASRDRGSVNSPLHF. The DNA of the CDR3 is TGTGCCAGTCGTGACAGGGGGTCTGTAAATTCACCCCTCCACTTT.

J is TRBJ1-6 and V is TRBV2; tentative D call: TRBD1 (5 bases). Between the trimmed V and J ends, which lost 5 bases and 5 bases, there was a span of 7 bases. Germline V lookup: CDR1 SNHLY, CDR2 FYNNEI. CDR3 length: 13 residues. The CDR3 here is CASSLRDNSPLHF. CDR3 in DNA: TGTGCCAGCAGTCTCAGGGATAATTCACCCCTCCACTTT.

CDR3 amino acids: CASSPGFRADTQYF. CDR3 DNA: TGTGCCAGCTCACCCGGGTTCCGGGCAGATACGCAGTATTTT. The chain employs TRBV18 and TRBJ2-3; no clear D gene. V was shortened by 3 bases and J by 4 bases, with 11 bases between the two germline ends. The CDR3 runs 14 residues. CDR1 is KGHSH, CDR2 LQKENI, per germline.

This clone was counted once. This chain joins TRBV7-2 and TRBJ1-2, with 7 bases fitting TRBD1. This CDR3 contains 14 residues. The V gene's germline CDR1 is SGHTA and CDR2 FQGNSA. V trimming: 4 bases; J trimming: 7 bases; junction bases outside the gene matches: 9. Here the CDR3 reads CASSSRGGAGGYTF. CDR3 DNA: TGTGCCAGCAGCTCCCGAGGGGGCGCGGGTGGCTACACCTTC.

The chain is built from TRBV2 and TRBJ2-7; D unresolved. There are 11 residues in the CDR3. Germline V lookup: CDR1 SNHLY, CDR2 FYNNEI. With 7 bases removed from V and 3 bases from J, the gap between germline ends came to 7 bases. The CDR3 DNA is TGTGCCAGCATGCGAGACTACGAGCAGTACTTC. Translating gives CASMRDYEQYF.

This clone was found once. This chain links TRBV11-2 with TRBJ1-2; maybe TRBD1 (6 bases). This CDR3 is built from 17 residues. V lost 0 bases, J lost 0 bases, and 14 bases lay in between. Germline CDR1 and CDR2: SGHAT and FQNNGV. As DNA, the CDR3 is TGTGCCAGCAGCTTAGATGATATAGGGGGAGCTAACTATGGCTACACCTTC. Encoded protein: CASSLDDIGGANYGYTF.